This paragraph covers one T cell receptor beta chain sequence. Antigen: not known. Produced via immunoSEQ multiplex PCR; TCRdb's table is partial and in-frame only. The repertoire has roughly 100,000 clones, around four fifths of them found once; the top ten carry about 9.4%. This sample was taken from a study of PD-1 blockade in classical Hodgkin lymphoma. This CDR3 has 15 residues. The germline V gene encodes CDR1 MDHEN and CDR2 SYDVKM. V lost 6 bases and J lost 6, with 20 bases in between. The time point here: cycle 4 day 1 (C4D1), after more than five weeks of nivolumab. Brentuximab vedotin exposure varied, and every patient relapsed after autologous stem cell transplantation. Study-wide findings and caveats: Baseline TCR diversity was reportedly lower in newly diagnosed patients than healthy donors. The diversity seen at baseline in complete responders resembled that of newly diagnosed patients. Why the repertoires differ is still unclear, perhaps disease activity or prior therapy.

The chain has TRBV28 and TRBJ1-1; perhaps TRBD1 as D (6 bases). This receptor was obtained from a human donor with classical Hodgkin lymphoma. Specimen: peripheral blood mononuclear cells (PBMCs), collected before the fourth cycle of nivolumab. Written as DNA, the CDR3 is TGTGCCAGCAGGGGGTCCTGGGGGGCAGGGGCTGAAGCTTTCTTT. The encoded protein is CASRGSWGAGAEAFF.